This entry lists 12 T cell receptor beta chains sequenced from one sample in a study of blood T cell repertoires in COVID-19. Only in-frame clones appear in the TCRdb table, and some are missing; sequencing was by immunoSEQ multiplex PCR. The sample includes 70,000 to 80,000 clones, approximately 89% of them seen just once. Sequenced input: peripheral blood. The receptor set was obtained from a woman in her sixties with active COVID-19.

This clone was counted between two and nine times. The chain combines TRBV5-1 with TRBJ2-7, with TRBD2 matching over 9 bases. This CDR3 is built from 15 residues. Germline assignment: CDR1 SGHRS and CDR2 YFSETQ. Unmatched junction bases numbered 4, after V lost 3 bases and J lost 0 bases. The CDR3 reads CASSSLAGTSYEQYF. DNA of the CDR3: TGCGCCAGCAGCTCACTAGCGGGCACCTCCTACGAGCAGTACTTC.

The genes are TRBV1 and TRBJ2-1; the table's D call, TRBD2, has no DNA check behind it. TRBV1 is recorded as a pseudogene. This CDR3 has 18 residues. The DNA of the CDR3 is TGCACCAGCAGCCATCAACTCGGACTAGCGGGCACCTACAATGAGCAGTTCTTC. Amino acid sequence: CTSSHQLGLAGTYNEQFF.

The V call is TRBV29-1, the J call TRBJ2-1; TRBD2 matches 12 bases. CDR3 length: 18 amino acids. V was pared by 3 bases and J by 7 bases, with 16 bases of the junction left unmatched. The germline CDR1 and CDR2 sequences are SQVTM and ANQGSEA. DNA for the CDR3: TGCAGCGTTGATAGGCGACTAACCCTAGCGGGAGGGTCGAATGAGCAGTTCTTC. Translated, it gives CSVDRRLTLAGGSNEQFF.

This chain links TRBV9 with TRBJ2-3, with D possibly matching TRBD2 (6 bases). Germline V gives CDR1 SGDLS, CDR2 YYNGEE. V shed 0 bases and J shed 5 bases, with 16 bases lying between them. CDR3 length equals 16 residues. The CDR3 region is CASSVELGGSGDTQYF. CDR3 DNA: TGTGCCAGCAGCGTAGAGCTAGGAGGGAGTGGAGATACGCAGTATTTT.

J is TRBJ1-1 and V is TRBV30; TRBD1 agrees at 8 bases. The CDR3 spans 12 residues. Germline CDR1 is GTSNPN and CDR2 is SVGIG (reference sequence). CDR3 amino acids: CARRGQANRAFF. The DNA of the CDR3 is TGTGCTAGAAGGGGACAGGCGAACCGAGCTTTCTTT.

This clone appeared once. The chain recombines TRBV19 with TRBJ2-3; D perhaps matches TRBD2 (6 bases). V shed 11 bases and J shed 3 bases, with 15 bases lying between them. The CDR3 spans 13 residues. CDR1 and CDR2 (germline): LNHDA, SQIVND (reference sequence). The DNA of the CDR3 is TGTGCCGCCGGCGAAGGAGGGACAGATACGCAGTATTTT. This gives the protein CAAGEGGTDTQYF.

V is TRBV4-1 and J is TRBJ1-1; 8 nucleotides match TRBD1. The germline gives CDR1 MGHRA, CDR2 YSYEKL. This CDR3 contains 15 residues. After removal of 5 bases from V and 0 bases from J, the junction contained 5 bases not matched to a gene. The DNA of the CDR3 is TGCGCCAGCAGCTATCAGGGGGCGATGAACACTGAAGCTTTCTTT. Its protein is CASSYQGAMNTEAFF.

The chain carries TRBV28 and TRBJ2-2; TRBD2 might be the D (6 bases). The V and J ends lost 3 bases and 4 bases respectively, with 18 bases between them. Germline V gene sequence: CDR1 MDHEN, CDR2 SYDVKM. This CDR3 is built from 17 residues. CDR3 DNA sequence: TGTGCCAGCAGTTTGTCGGAGGGGCAGTTTTCCACCGGGGAGCTGTTTTTT. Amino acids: CASSLSEGQFSTGELFF.

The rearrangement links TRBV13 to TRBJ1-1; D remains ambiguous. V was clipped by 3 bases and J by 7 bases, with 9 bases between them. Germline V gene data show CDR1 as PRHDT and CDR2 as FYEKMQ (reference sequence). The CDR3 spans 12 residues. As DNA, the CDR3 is TGTGCCAGCAGCTTTATGGCGGGTGAAGCTTTCTTT. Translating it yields CASSFMAGEAFF. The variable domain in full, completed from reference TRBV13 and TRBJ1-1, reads AAGVIQSPRHLIKEKRETATLKCYPIPRHDTVYWYQQGPGQDPQFLISFYEKMQSDKGSIPDRFSAQQFSDYHSELNMSSLELGDSALYFCASSFMAGEAFFGQGTRLTVV.

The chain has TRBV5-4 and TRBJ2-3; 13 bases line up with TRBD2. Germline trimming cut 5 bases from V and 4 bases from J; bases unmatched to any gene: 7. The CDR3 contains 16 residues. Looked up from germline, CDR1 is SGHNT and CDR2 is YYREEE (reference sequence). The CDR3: CASSSRTSGSSDTQYF. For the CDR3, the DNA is TGTGCCAGCAGTTCCCGGACTAGCGGGAGTTCAGATACGCAGTATTTT.

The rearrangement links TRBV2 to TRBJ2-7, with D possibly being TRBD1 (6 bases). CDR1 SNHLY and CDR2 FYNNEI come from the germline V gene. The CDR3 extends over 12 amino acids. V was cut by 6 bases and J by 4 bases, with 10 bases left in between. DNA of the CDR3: TGTGCCAGCAGAATACAGGGTTACGAGCAGTACTTC. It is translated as CASRIQGYEQYF.

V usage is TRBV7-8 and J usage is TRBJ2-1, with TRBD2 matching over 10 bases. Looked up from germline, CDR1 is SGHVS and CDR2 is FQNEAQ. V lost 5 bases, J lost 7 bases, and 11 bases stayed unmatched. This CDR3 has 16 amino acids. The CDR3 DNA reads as TGTGCCAGCAGCCCAATAAGAGCGGGAGGGCCAAATGAGCAGTTCTTC. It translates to CASSPIRAGGPNEQFF.